The clone carrying this TCR beta chain was detected only once. Profiling relied on immunoSEQ multiplex PCR, and the TCRdb table lists in-frame clones only, not all of them. The sample shows about 58,000 clones, nearly 90% of them seen only once. Thawed, overnight-rested PBMC were stained with GMM-loaded CD1B tetramer, viability dye and anti-CD3, then sorted. CD1B tetramers were loaded with Rhodococcus equi-derived C32 glucose monomycolate. Before cryopreservation, the sorted PBMC lost their CD14-expressing monocytes. Each donor contributed roughly 100,000 sorted tetramer-negative cells. This entry belongs to a study of T cells in tuberculosis. The TCR was taken from an adult woman with latent tuberculosis. Material for sequencing was CD1b-GMM tetramer-negative cells sorted from PBMCs.

The CDR3 nucleotides read TGTGCCAGCAGTGTAACTAGCGGCAGCTCCTACAATGAGCAGTTCTTC. This sequence encodes CASSVTSGSSYNEQFF. The chain uses TRBV4-2 and TRBJ2-1; 8 bases match TRBD2. Germline V gene sequence: CDR1 LGHNA, CDR2 YNFKEQ. V lost 6 bases to trimming and J lost 0 bases; unmatched junction nucleotides: 7. CDR3 size: 16 residues.